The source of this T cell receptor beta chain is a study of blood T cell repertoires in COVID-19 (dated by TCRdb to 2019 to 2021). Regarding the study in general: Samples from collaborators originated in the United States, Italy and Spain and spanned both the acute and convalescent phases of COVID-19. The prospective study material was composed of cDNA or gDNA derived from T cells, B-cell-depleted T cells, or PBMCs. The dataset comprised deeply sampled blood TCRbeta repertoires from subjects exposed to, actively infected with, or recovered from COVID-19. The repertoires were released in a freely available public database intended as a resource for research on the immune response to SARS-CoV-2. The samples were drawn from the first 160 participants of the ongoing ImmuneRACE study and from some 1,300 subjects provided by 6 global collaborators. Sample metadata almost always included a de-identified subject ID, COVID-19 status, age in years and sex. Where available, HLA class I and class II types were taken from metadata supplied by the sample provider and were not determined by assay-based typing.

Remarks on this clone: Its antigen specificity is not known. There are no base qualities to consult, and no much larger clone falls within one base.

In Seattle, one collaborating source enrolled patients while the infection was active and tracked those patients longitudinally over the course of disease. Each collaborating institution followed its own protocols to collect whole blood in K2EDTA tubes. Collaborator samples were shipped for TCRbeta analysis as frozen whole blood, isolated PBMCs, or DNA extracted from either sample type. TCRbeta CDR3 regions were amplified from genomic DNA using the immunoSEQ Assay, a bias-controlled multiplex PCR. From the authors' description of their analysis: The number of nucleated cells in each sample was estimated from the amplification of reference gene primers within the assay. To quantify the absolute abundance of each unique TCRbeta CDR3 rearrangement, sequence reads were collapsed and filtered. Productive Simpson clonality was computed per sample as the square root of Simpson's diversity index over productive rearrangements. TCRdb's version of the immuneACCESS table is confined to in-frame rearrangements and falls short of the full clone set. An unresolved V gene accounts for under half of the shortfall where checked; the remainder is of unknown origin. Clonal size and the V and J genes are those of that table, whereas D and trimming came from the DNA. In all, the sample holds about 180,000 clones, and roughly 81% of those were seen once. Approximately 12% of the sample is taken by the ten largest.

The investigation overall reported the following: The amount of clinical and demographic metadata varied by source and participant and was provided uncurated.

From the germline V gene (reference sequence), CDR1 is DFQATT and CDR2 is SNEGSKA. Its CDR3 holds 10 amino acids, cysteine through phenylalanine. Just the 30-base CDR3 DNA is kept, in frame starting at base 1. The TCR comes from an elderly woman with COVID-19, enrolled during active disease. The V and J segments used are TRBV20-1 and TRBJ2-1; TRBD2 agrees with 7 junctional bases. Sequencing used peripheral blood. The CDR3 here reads CAGGGNEQFF. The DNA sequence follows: TGCGCTGGGGGGGGAAATGAGCAGTTCTTC.